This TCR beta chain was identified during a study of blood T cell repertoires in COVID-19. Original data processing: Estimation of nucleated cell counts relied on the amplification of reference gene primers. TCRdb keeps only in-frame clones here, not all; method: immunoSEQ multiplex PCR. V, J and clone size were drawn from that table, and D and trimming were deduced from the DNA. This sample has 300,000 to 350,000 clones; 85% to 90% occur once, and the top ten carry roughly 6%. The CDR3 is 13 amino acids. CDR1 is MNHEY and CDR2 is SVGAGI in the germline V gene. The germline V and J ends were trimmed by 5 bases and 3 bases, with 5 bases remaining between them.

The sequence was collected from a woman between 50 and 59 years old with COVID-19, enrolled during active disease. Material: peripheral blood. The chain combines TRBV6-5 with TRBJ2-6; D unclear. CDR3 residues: CASSRVGANVLTF. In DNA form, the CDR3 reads TGTGCCAGCAGTCGGGTTGGGGCCAACGTCCTGACTTTC.